This T cell receptor beta chain was sequenced during a study of beta chain features in type 1 diabetes. Study results and limitations: Equally in patients and controls, shorter templates might have been favored by PCR.

The study reverse transcribed the entire isolated RNA, so it sequenced expressed TCRB transcripts. TCRdb's table, derived via immunoSEQ multiplex PCR, lists solely in-frame clones and lacks some. The table records about 930,000 clones, roughly 17% of them present only once. With respect to this clone: Its antigen is as yet unknown.

Germline-derived CDR1 and CDR2 are SEHNR and FQNEAQ (reference sequence). V was cut by 6 bases and J by 8 bases, with 26 bases left in between. The CDR3 has 17 amino acids. The sample comprised naive CD4+ T cells from blood. The chain recombines TRBV7-9 with TRBJ2-1, with D perhaps TRBD1 (8 bases). This sequence originates from a woman aged 18-29 years in good health. CDR3 residues: CASSQGAGTNVPDEQFF. CDR3 in DNA: TGTGCCAGCAGTCAGGGGGCCGGGACTAATGTTCCCGATGAGCAGTTCTTC.